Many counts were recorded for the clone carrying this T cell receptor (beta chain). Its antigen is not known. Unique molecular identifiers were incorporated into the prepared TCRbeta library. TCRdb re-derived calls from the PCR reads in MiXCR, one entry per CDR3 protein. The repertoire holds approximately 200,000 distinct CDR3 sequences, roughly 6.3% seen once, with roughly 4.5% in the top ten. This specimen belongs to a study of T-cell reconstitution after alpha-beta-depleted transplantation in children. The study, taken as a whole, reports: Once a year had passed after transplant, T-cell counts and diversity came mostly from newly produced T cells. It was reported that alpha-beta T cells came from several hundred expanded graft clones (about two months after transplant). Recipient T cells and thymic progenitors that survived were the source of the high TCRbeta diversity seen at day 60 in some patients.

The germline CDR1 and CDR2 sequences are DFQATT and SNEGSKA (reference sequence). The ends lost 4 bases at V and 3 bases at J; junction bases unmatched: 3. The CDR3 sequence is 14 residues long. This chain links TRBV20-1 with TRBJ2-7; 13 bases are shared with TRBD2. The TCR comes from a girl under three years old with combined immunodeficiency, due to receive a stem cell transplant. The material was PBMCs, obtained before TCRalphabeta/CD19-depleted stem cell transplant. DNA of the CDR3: TGCAGTGCTACCGGGACTAGCGGGGTCTACGAGCAGTACTTC. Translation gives CSATGTSGVYEQYF.